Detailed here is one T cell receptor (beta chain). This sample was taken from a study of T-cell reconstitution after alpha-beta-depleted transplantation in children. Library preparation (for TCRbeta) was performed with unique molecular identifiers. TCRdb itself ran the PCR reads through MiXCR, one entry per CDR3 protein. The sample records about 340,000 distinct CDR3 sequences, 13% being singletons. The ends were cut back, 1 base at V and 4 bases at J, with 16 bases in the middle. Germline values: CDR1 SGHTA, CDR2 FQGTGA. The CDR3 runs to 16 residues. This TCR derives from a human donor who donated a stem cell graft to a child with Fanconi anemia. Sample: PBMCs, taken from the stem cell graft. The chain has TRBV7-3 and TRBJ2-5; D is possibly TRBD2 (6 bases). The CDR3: CASSLNPSGVPETQYF. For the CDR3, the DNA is TGTGCCAGCAGCTTAAATCCTTCGGGGGTCCCAGAGACCCAGTACTTC.